These T cell receptor beta chains were read from a single sample in a study of graft-versus-host responses after intestinal transplantation. Their specific antigens are unknown. Data came from immunoSEQ multiplex PCR; TCRdb stores just in-frame clones and leaves some out. The sample holds about 61,000 clones; 90% to 95% are singletons and the top ten take approximately 0.4%. The input for sequencing was unstimulated CD4+ T cells sorted from spleen or lymph node cells, taken before transplant. These receptors all come from a human donor who was the organ donor for an intestinal transplant. The CDR3 runs from the conserved cysteine through the conserved F or W. Each record gives: V gene, D gene, clone size, J gene, CDR3 protein, CDR3 DNA. The D gene is left open where the match is weak. Where a row states a size, it is once, few, many or the class of an expanded clone; other rows omit it.

TRBV5-4	TRBD2	-	TRBJ2-7	CASSLGSGGPTYEQYF	TGTGCCAGCAGCTTGGGTTCGGGGGGGCCAACCTACGAGCAGTACTTC
TRBV7-2	-	-	TRBJ2-7	CASSPGSRAYEQYF	TGTGCCAGCAGCCCCGGGAGTAGGGCTTACGAGCAGTACTTC
TRBV7-2	-	-	TRBJ1-3	CASSLNYLLGSGNTIYF	TGTGCCAGCAGCTTAAACTATCTTCTGGGCTCTGGAAACACCATATATTTT
TRBV18	-	-	TRBJ1-6	CASSQTHLSSYNSPLHF	TGTGCCAGCTCACAGACCCACTTAAGCTCCTATAATTCACCCCTCCACTTT
TRBV5-6	-	-	TRBJ2-7	CASSLWGQYEQYF	TGTGCCAGCAGCTTATGGGGGCAGTACGAGCAGTACTTC
TRBV7-2	-	-	TRBJ2-7	CASSLVTGDEQYF	TGTGCCAGCAGCTTAGTAACCGGGGACGAGCAGTACTTC
TRBV6-5	-	-	TRBJ2-1	CASGRGGRTHNEQFF	TGTGCCAGCGGAAGAGGAGGGAGGACCCACAATGAGCAGTTCTTC
TRBV5-3	-	-	TRBJ2-6	CARSLVEGRSGANVLTF	TGTGCCAGAAGCTTGGTAGAGGGCCGATCTGGGGCCAACGTCCTGACTTTC
TRBV9	-	-	TRBJ2-2	CASSGDLGTGELFF	TGTGCCAGCAGTGGCGACTTGGGCACCGGGGAGCTGTTTTTT
TRBV25-1	-	-	TRBJ2-5	CASSEFRGARGQETQYF	TGTGCCAGCAGTGAATTCCGGGGGGCCAGGGGTCAAGAGACCCAGTACTTC
TRBV5-4	TRBD1	few	TRBJ2-1	CASTRRQGYNEQFF	TGTGCCAGCACTCGAAGACAGGGCTACAATGAGCAGTTCTTC
TRBV10-3	TRBD1	-	TRBJ1-2	CAITEALGQGRANYGYTF	TGTGCCATCACCGAAGCCTTGGGACAGGGAAGAGCTAACTATGGCTACACCTTC
TRBV19	TRBD1	-	TRBJ1-2	CASSMGQNVNYGYTF	TGTGCCAGTAGTATGGGACAGAATGTTAACTATGGCTACACCTTC
TRBV18	-	-	TRBJ1-1	CASSPDIVNTEAFF	TGTGCCAGCTCACCGGACATAGTGAACACTGAAGCTTTCTTT
TRBV7-2	-	-	TRBJ2-3	CASSFPLDTQYF	TGTGCCAGCAGCTTCCCCCTGGATACGCAGTATTTT
TRBV10-3	TRBD1	-	TRBJ1-2	CAVRDSNYGYTF	TGTGCCGTCCGGGACAGTAACTATGGCTACACCTTC
TRBV7-9	TRBD1	-	TRBJ1-3	CASSLTDRRNTIYF	TGTGCCAGCAGCTTAACGGACAGGAGAAACACCATATATTTT
TRBV21-1	-	-	TRBJ1-2	CASSKGERERYGYTF	TGTGCCAGCAGCAAAGGGGAGAGGGAGAGATATGGCTACACCTTC
TRBV7-2	-	once	TRBJ2-7	CASSLDRGPPYEQYF	TGTGCCAGCAGCTTAGATCGGGGGCCGCCCTACGAGCAGTACTTC
TRBV7-9	TRBD1	once	TRBJ2-7	CASSLGQGSSYEQYF	TGTGCCAGCAGCCTCGGACAGGGAAGCTCCTACGAGCAGTACTTC
TRBV6-5	TRBD2	-	TRBJ2-5	CASTRLAGVETQYF	TGTGCCAGCACTAGACTAGCGGGGGTGGAGACCCAGTACTTC
TRBV7-2	TRBD2	few	TRBJ2-2	CASSRTSGNTGELFF	TGTGCCAGCAGCCGGACTAGCGGGAACACCGGGGAGCTGTTTTTT
TRBV29-1	-	-	TRBJ2-3	CSAVGLAGDTQYF	TGCAGCGCCGTGGGACTTGCGGGAGATACGCAGTATTTT
TRBV9	TRBD2	-	TRBJ2-5	CASSVGRTSGGPGETQYF	TGTGCCAGCAGCGTAGGGAGGACTAGCGGGGGTCCTGGGGAGACCCAGTACTTC
TRBV10-3	-	few	TRBJ1-2	CATKGSEGGYTF	TGTGCCACCAAGGGGTCTGAAGGTGGCTACACCTTC
TRBV5-1	TRBD1	once	TRBJ1-1	CASSLAYRGTDEAFF	TGCGCCAGCAGCTTGGCTTACAGGGGAACGGATGAAGCTTTCTTT
TRBV18	-	-	TRBJ2-6	CASSPTRGANVLTF	TGTGCCAGCTCACCAACTCGGGGGGCCAACGTCCTGACTTTC
TRBV5-1	TRBD1	once	TRBJ2-4	CASSPKTGWAKNIQYF	TGCGCCAGCAGCCCTAAGACAGGGTGGGCCAAAAACATTCAGTACTTC
TRBV6-1	-	-	TRBJ2-5	CASSDGLFRETQYF	TGTGCCAGCAGTGACGGACTTTTCCGGGAGACCCAGTACTTC
TRBV6-1	-	-	TRBJ1-6	CASSGLESNSPLHF	TGTGCCAGCAGCGGCCTAGAATCTAATTCACCCCTCCACTTT
TRBV7-8	TRBD2	-	TRBJ2-3	CASSLGLAGTDTQYF	TGTGCCAGCAGCTTGGGACTAGCTGGCACAGATACGCAGTATTTT
TRBV6-7	TRBD1	-	TRBJ2-7	CASSTRTGVAYEQYF	TGTGCCAGCAGTACGCGGACAGGGGTAGCCTACGAGCAGTACTTC
TRBV7-2	TRBD2	-	TRBJ2-3	CALSAIAGGADTQYF	TGTGCCCTCTCAGCCATAGCGGGGGGTGCAGATACGCAGTATTTT
TRBV15	TRBD1	-	TRBJ2-2	CATSRKTGGGTGELFF	TGTGCCACCAGCAGGAAGACAGGGGGCGGCACCGGGGAGCTGTTTTTT
TRBV5-1	-	once	TRBJ1-1	CASSLGGGTRTEAFF	TGCGCCAGCAGCTTGGGCGGGGGTACCAGAACTGAAGCTTTCTTT
TRBV30	-	-	TRBJ1-5	CAWAGQMGQPQHF	TGTGCCTGGGCCGGACAGATGGGTCAGCCCCAGCATTTT
TRBV13	-	-	TRBJ1-2	CASSFGREKAGYTF	TGTGCCAGCAGCTTTGGTAGGGAGAAAGCTGGCTACACCTTC
TRBV18	-	-	TRBJ2-7	CASSPAARSYEQYF	TGTGCCAGCTCACCGGCGGCACGGAGCTACGAGCAGTACTTC
TRBV10-3	TRBD1	few	TRBJ2-7	CAISVNRGSSYEQYF	TGTGCCATCAGTGTGAACAGGGGTTCGTCCTACGAGCAGTACTTC
TRBV18	TRBD2	few	TRBJ2-2	CASSPPGLAGGLTGELFF	TGTGCCAGCTCACCACCTGGACTAGCGGGGGGTCTCACCGGGGAGCTGTTTTTT
TRBV7-2	TRBD2	-	TRBJ2-2	CASSLNGGANTGELFF	TGTGCCAGCAGCTTAAACGGGGGGGCGAACACCGGGGAGCTGTTTTTT
TRBV6-5	-	-	TRBJ2-7	CASRQTGGGSYEQYF	TGTGCCAGCAGACAAACAGGAGGCGGCTCCTACGAGCAGTACTTC
TRBV7-2	-	-	TRBJ2-3	CASSRADTQYF	TGTGCCAGCAGCAGAGCAGATACGCAGTATTTT
TRBV5-4	-	-	TRBJ2-5	CASSLEPGLKQETQYF	TGTGCCAGCAGCTTGGAACCGGGACTTAAACAAGAGACCCAGTACTTC
TRBV27	TRBD2	-	TRBJ2-3	CATSSRFARSLGGGTDTQYF	TGTGCCACCAGCAGTCGCTTTGCCCGTAGTTTGGGCGGGGGGACAGATACGCAGTATTTT
TRBV11-2	TRBD1	-	TRBJ1-4	CASSPGTGPTNEKLFF	TGTGCCAGCAGCCCTGGGACAGGGCCAACTAATGAAAAACTGTTTTTT
TRBV7-2	-	-	TRBJ2-7	CASSLEGRPSYEQYF	TGTGCCAGCAGCTTAGAAGGCAGACCTTCCTACGAGCAGTACTTC
TRBV6-4	TRBD1	-	TRBJ1-3	CASISGQGDGVSGNTIYF	TGTGCCAGCATCTCGGGACAGGGAGATGGGGTCTCTGGAAACACCATATATTTT
TRBV27	-	few	TRBJ2-7	CASSFAARSYYEQYF	TGTGCCAGCAGTTTTGCGGCCCGATCGTACTACGAGCAGTACTTC
TRBV30	-	-	TRBJ1-1	CACPADSSRAFF	TGTGCCTGCCCCGCCGACAGCTCCAGAGCTTTCTTT
TRBV2	-	-	TRBJ2-7	CASRDNVYEQYF	TGTGCCAGTCGGGACAATGTCTACGAGCAGTACTTC
TRBV7-9	-	-	TRBJ2-7	CAAGWSPYEQYF	TGTGCCGCAGGTTGGAGTCCCTACGAGCAGTACTTC
TRBV5-8	TRBD2	-	TRBJ2-5	CASSWGLAGVETQYF	TGTGCCAGCAGCTGGGGTCTAGCGGGGGTGGAGACCCAGTACTTC
TRBV5-1	-	-	TRBJ1-4	CASSLGGGNEKLFF	TGCGCCAGCAGCTTGGGTGGGGGTAATGAAAAACTGTTTTTT